Here is one T cell receptor beta chain with its context. There is no known antigen for this receptor. Base-call qualities are not available, and no considerably larger clone is one nucleotide away. The sample is drawn from a study of T cells in Graves' hyperthyroidism and ophthalmopathy (dated by TCRdb to between 2018 and 2021). For the study in its entirety: Peripheral blood was sampled at the time of initial diagnosis, prior to any treatment. Once sampling was done, hyperthyroidism patients were given methimazole at a starting dose of 30 mg daily, whereas ophthalmopathy patients were given high-dose intravenous methylprednisolone. Prospective prediction of ophthalmopathy was tested in an independent validation cohort consisting of about 20 hyperthyroidism patients and some 15 patients who later progressed to ophthalmopathy. TCR Vbeta CDR3 sequencing of 135 peripheral blood samples (over 40 ophthalmopathy, 75 hyperthyroidism and roughly 17 progressor patients) is reported in the paper. Thyroid tissue and blood T-cell repertoires from several Graves' hyperthyroidism patients were also compared in the study. To identify TCR V-J signatures that set the groups apart, the researchers used a discovery cohort of 95 to 100 patients, made up of under 50 with Graves' ophthalmopathy and 57 with stable Graves' hyperthyroidism. For training and testing, the roughly 93 patients in the discovery cohort were randomly divided in a 7:3 ratio. General findings and caveats noted by the study authors: Sample size was not statistically predetermined, and blinding of investigators to group allocation was not performed. During validation, the model predicted progression to ophthalmopathy a median of around 6 months ahead of onset, with around 70% sensitivity and 72% to 85% specificity. Blood samples also contained most of the expanded thyroid clonotypes (frequency above 0.001), which suggests that blood repertoires may reflect thyroid immune responses. A 13 V-J signature model separated ophthalmopathy from stable hyperthyroidism, with 87.88% sensitivity and around 84% specificity in cross-validation and 80%/75% in testing.

The CDR3 goes from the cysteine to the phenylalanine over 16 residues. Only CDR3 DNA is held: 48 bases, read in frame from base 1. Trimming costs V 6 bases and J 9 bases, and their ends lie 24 bases apart. The germline V gene (reference sequence) provides CDR1 LNHDA and CDR2 SQIVND. TCR beta CDR3 regions were amplified from RNA transcripts. A first-round RT-PCR of the TCR CDR3 used the HTBI primer set with the Qiagen OneStep RT-PCR kit. Libraries were constructed in a second round of multiplex PCR, after which size selection and purification were performed. Libraries were sequenced paired-end with 100 bp reads on an Illumina HiSeq2000. The study's processing was this. Raw data were processed with SOAPnuke, discarding reads with adapters, uncalled bases, mean Phred below 15, or no exact constant-primer or identifier match. COPE v1.2.5 was used to merge the high-quality paired reads, and each unique nucleotide sequence was defined as a clonotype. MiTCR v1.1 was used to align clonotypes to the IMGT TRBV, TRBD and TRBJ reference segments. Analysis was restricted to V-J combinations with a frequency above 0.0001, which covered just over 98% of repertoires. A TCS score was defined as the ratio between F50 (clonal expansion) and ExV (chaos), using BLOSUM62-based TCRdist between CDR3 peptides within each V-J. Welch's t-statistics and random forest reduced fewer than 600 V-J features to 13, which were used in a naive Bayes classifier (R e1071). TCRdb trimmed public reads at Q25 via fastp, called clones via MiXCR and kept in-frame beta chains. Identical CDR3 proteins give one entry, which carries the most common genes and DNA. The V and J calls here are based on TCRdb, not the publication. The sample table holds 650,000 to 850,000 distinct CDR3 sequences, of which roughly 20% were seen once. Jointly, the top ten make up roughly a sixth of the sample.

The hyperthyroidism patients were between 18 and 65 years old and newly diagnosed, with a disease duration of less than 2 months. Patients with uncontrolled infections, other autoimmune diseases, pregnancy or lactation were excluded. Diagnoses relied on clinical symptoms, serum thyroxine and TRAb, thyroid ultrasound and orbital computed tomography. For progressor patients, blood was drawn at the first diagnosis of hyperthyroidism, before any ophthalmopathy symptoms had appeared. PBMCs were separated from 8 to 10 ml of fresh peripheral blood using Ficoll-Paque density gradient centrifugation. Progressor patients were first diagnosed with Graves' hyperthyroidism and then developed ophthalmopathy during follow-up. Total RNA was extracted with Trizol reagent, and quality was checked on an Agilent 2100 Bioanalyzer.

The specimen sequenced was blood. Here the chain combines TRBV19 and TRBJ2-1; the D gene is perhaps TRBD1, on 6 matching bases. The sequence derives from a woman aged 45-60 years with Graves' hyperthyroidism that later progressed to Graves' ophthalmopathy. CDR3 sequence: CASSRLRDTGRGEQFF. The DNA is TGTGCCAGTAGCCGCCTCCGGGACACGGGCCGTGGTGAGCAGTTCTTC.